The 27 T cell receptor beta chains below all came from one sample that was sequenced in a study of T-cell reconstitution after alpha-beta-depleted transplantation in children. Unique molecular identifiers were incorporated into the prepared TCRbeta library. TCRdb independently ran MiXCR on the PCR reads; one entry per CDR3 protein. Among some 80,000 distinct CDR3 sequences listed, roughly 18% were seen once. The specimen was PBMCs, mostly from graft donor cells, collected 360 days after TCRalphabeta/CD19-depleted stem cell transplant. These receptors were obtained from a male patient under 10 years old who had a stem cell transplant for acute lymphoblastic leukemia, so the T cells may come from the graft donor.

This rearrangement joins TRBV12-3 or TRBV12-4 to TRBJ2-7, with 8 bases identical to TRBD1. V gave up 6 bases and J gave up 3 bases; unmatched junction bases: 7. The CDR3 consists of 14 residues. The CDR3 nucleotides are TGTGCCAGCAGGCGACAGGGGTACTACTACGAGCAGTACTTC. Amino acids: CASRRQGYYYEQYF.

V gene TRBV4-2 combines with J gene TRBJ2-7, with 14 bases matching TRBD2. V gave up 0 bases and J gave up 6 bases; unmatched junction bases: 7. The CDR3 runs 17 residues. Per germline, CDR1 LGHNA and CDR2 YNFKEQ. This CDR3 is CASSQENRGLAGVEQYF. The CDR3, as DNA: TGTGCCAGCAGCCAAGAAAACAGGGGACTAGCGGGAGTCGAGCAGTACTTC.

The V and J genes are TRBV7-9 and TRBJ2-5; D perhaps matches TRBD1 (6 bases). This CDR3 is built from 14 residues. Germline V gives CDR1 SEHNR, CDR2 FQNEAQ (reference sequence). V was trimmed by 2 bases and J by 2 bases, leaving 9 bases between them. DNA of the CDR3: TGTGCCAGCAGCTTAAGGGGGATTCAAGAGACCCAGTACTTC. Protein: CASSLRGIQETQYF.

This clonotype came up a few times. The CDR3 DNA reads TGTGCCAGCAGCCGGATAAAGCTAGCGGGAGGCCCTTTAGACAAAAACATTCAGTACTTC. The encoded protein is CASSRIKLAGGPLDKNIQYF. The V gene is TRBV4-2, the J gene TRBJ2-4; 11 bases match TRBD2. Losses at the gene ends were 4 bases for V and 3 bases for J; bases not matched to a gene: 17. Per the germline V gene, CDR1 is LGHNA and CDR2 is YNFKEQ. CDR3 length: 20 amino acids.

This chain joins TRBV18 and TRBJ2-2, with D possibly TRBD1 on 6 matching bases. The CDR3 has 16 amino acids. Germline V lookup: CDR1 KGHSH, CDR2 LQKENI. V was pared by 5 bases and J by 0 bases, with 13 bases between. For the CDR3, the DNA is TGTGCCAGCTCAGCCACCGGGACACCGAACACCGGGGAGCTGTTTTTT. Protein product: CASSATGTPNTGELFF.

This clonotype was observed a handful of times. The chain combines TRBV7-9 with TRBJ2-7; D ambiguous. CDR3 length equals 14 residues. Deletions cut 5 bases from V and 2 bases from J, with 13 bases between. The germline V gene encodes CDR1 SEHNR and CDR2 FQNEAQ (reference sequence). The CDR3 is CASSPTRAAYEQYF. The DNA of the CDR3 is TGTGCCAGCAGCCCCACCCGAGCAGCCTACGAGCAGTACTTC.

This clonotype has more than one count but fewer than ten. The chain is built from TRBV2 and TRBJ2-1, with 13 bases that match TRBD2. With V trimmed by 6 bases and J by 4 bases, 3 bases remained unmatched. Germline loops: CDR1 SNHLY, CDR2 FYNNEI. This CDR3 comprises 15 residues. CDR3 protein: CASRGLAGTYNEQFF. The DNA for the CDR3 is TGTGCCAGCAGGGGACTAGCGGGAACATACAATGAGCAGTTCTTC. The full variable domain, with the rest looked up from reference TRBV2 and TRBJ2-1, is EPEVTQTPSHQVTQMGQEVILRCVPISNHLYFYWYRQILGQKVEFLVSFYNNEISEKSEIFDDQFSVERPDGSNFTLKIRSTKLEDSAMYFCASRGLAGTYNEQFFGPGTRLTVL.

This clonotype was recorded only once. This may be a read error: a much more frequent sequence differs by one nucleotide. The CDR3 DNA reads TGTGCCAGCAGCCGGGACGGAAGCAATGAGCAGCTCTTC. Translation: CASSRDGSNEQLF. The chain uses TRBV12-3 or TRBV12-4 and TRBJ2-1; D could derive from TRBD1 or TRBD2 (5 bases each). The CDR3 has 13 amino acids.

The DNA for the CDR3 is TGCGCCAGCAGCTTGAGTCTAGCGGGAGAGCTCTACGAGCAGTACTTC. Amino acids: CASSLSLAGELYEQYF. This sequence joins TRBV5-1 and TRBJ2-7; TRBD2 agrees at 10 bases. The trim removed 1 base at V and 3 bases at J, leaving 7 bases unmatched. CDR1 and CDR2 from the germline V gene are SGHRS and YFSETQ. CDR3 length: 16 amino acids.

V is TRBV25-1 and J is TRBJ1-1; a possible D gene is TRBD1 (6 bases). V was pared by 3 bases and J by 4 bases, with 12 bases between. The germline V gene has CDR1 MGHDK and CDR2 SYGVNS. This CDR3 region has 14 residues. The CDR3 is CASSEGGLGTEAFF. The CDR3 bases are TGTGCCAGCAGTGAGGGGGGCTTGGGCACTGAAGCTTTCTTT.

This chain links TRBV7-9 with TRBJ1-2; D is possibly TRBD1 (6 bases). Germline V lookup: CDR1 SEHNR, CDR2 FQNEAQ (reference sequence). The CDR3 is made up of 15 amino acids. With 2 bases removed from V and 3 bases from J, the gap between germline ends came to 13 bases. CDR3 loop: CASSLPDGQHYGYTF. CDR3 sequence (DNA): TGTGCCAGCAGCTTACCGGACGGACAGCACTATGGCTACACCTTC.

This chain links TRBV11-1 with TRBJ2-1; maybe TRBD1 (6 bases). Trimming removed 1 base at V and 3 bases at J, with 16 bases between. Germline loops: CDR1 SGHAT, CDR2 FQDESV (reference sequence). CDR3 size: 17 residues. Here the CDR3 reads CASSLGFTGRSYNEQFF. The CDR3 DNA is TGTGCCAGCAGCTTAGGATTTACAGGGAGAAGCTACAATGAGCAGTTCTTC. The full variable domain, with the rest looked up from reference TRBV11-1 and TRBJ2-1, is EAEVAQSPRYKITEKSQAVAFWCDPISGHATLYWYRQILGQGPELLVQFQDESVVDDSQLPKDRFSAERLKGVDSTLKIQPAELGDSAMYLCASSLGFTGRSYNEQFFGPGTRLTVL.

This clonotype was observed a handful of times. CDR3 protein: CASSKETGVFSYEQYF. CDR3 in DNA: TGTGCCAGCAGCAAAGAAACGGGAGTGTTTTCCTACGAGCAGTACTTC. J is TRBJ2-7 and V is TRBV21-1; TRBD2 is the table's D call and was not checked against the DNA. TRBV21-1 is designated a pseudogene. There are 16 residues in the CDR3.

The V call is TRBV7-9, the J call TRBJ2-1, with D perhaps matching TRBD2 (5 bases). This CDR3 is built from 12 residues. Germline values: CDR1 SEHNR, CDR2 FQNEAQ (reference sequence). V was pared by 1 base and J by 12 bases, with 10 bases between. The DNA of the CDR3 is TGTGCCAGCAGCTTAGATCGGGGTCCGCAGTTCTTC. Translated: CASSLDRGPQFF. Full variable domain (outside the CDR3, taken from reference TRBV7-9 and TRBJ2-1): DTGVSQNPRHKITKRGQNVTFRCDPISEHNRLYWYRQTLGQGPEFLTYFQNEAQLEKSRLLSDRFSAERPKGSFSTLEIQRTEQGDSAMYLCASSLDRGPQFFGPGTRLTVL.

This clonotype was seen repeatedly, ten times or more. The genes are TRBV29-1 and TRBJ2-4; D not resolved. V lost 2 bases to trimming and J lost 11 bases, with 16 bases between them. The length of the CDR3 is 13 residues. Germline CDR1 reads SQVTM; CDR2 reads ANQGSEA. CDR3 residues: CSVELPTHRLQYF. The CDR3 DNA sequence: TGCAGCGTTGAACTCCCGACCCACCGTCTTCAGTACTTC.

The chain is built from TRBV5-1 and TRBJ2-7; D gene uncertain. The germline CDR1 and CDR2 sequences are SGHRS and YFSETQ. This CDR3 contains 14 residues. Trimming shortened V by 0 bases and J by 2 bases, and 9 bases separated the two germline ends. The CDR3 region is CASSLDPLTYEQYF. The CDR3 DNA sequence: TGCGCCAGCAGCTTGGATCCCCTCACCTACGAGCAGTACTTC.

The chain combines TRBV11-2 with TRBJ1-5; 8 bases fit TRBD1. The CDR3 is made up of 13 amino acids. J was trimmed by 7 bases and V by 5 bases; bases with no gene match: 4. Germline V CDR1 and CDR2: SGHAT, FQNNGV. The CDR3 DNA follows: TGTGCCAGCAGCCAACGACAGGGGCAGCCCCAGCATTTT. Translation: CASSQRQGQPQHF.

The chain is built from TRBV20-1 and TRBJ1-5; D remains ambiguous. This CDR3 is built from 10 residues. The V and J ends lost 5 bases and 4 bases respectively, with 3 bases between them. Germline CDR1 DFQATT, CDR2 SNEGSKA (reference sequence). CDR3 protein: CSAGNQPQHF. CDR3 in DNA: TGCAGTGCTGGAAATCAGCCCCAGCATTTT.

This clonotype was seen more than once but under ten times. V and J are TRBV12-3 or TRBV12-4 and TRBJ2-7; TRBD2 matches 13 bases. The CDR3 loop spans 20 amino acids. Trimming removed 3 bases from V and 6 bases from J; junction bases left unmatched: 20. In DNA form, the CDR3 reads TGTGCCAGCAGTTTTCGCAGTCTAGGGGGGACTAGCGGGATCTATCGCGAGCAGTACTTC. Protein: CASSFRSLGGTSGIYREQYF.

This clonotype has more than one count but fewer than ten. The J gene is TRBJ2-1, the V gene TRBV20-1, with a weak D call TRBD2 (6 bases). Looked up from germline, CDR1 is DFQATT and CDR2 is SNEGSKA (reference sequence). V was clipped by 6 bases and J by 4 bases, with 16 bases between them. The CDR3 sequence is 14 residues long. The CDR3 DNA reads as TGCAGTGCCATGACTAGTTCACTATACAATGAGCAGTTCTTC. Its protein is CSAMTSSLYNEQFF.

The sample holds a few counts of this clonotype. The chain uses TRBV19 and TRBJ1-5, with TRBD1 as a possible D gene (5 bases). The V gene's germline CDR1 is LNHDA and CDR2 SQIVND (reference sequence). The CDR3 spans 13 residues. Trimming stripped 4 bases from V and 6 bases from J, with 10 bases between. In DNA, the CDR3 is TGTGCCAGTAGTACCAGGGCGGGTCAGCCCCAGCATTTT. Residues: CASSTRAGQPQHF.

This clonotype was seen a handful of times. V is TRBV28 and J is TRBJ1-5; TRBD1 aligns across 10 bases. The germline V gene encodes CDR1 MDHEN and CDR2 SYDVKM. The junction had 9 bases not matched to a gene; V was cut back by 4 bases and J by 6 bases. The CDR3 runs to 16 residues. CDR3 sequence reads: CASSSPDRGSGQPQHF. In DNA, the CDR3 is TGTGCCAGCAGTTCCCCGGACAGGGGGAGCGGTCAGCCCCAGCATTTT. The complete variable domain, with remaining parts taken from reference TRBV28 and TRBJ1-5, reads DVKVTQSSRYLVKRTGEKVFLECVQDMDHENMFWYRQDPGLGLRLIYFSYDVKMKEKGDIPEGYSVSREKKERFSLILESASTNQTSMYLCASSSPDRGSGQPQHFGDGTRLSIL.

CDR3 in DNA: TGCGCCAGCAGCCGGGAGGCCCCGAGGGATACGCAGTATTTT. Amino acid sequence: CASSREAPRDTQYF. The rearrangement links TRBV4-1 to TRBJ2-3; D is possibly TRBD2 (6 bases). The CDR3 is 14 amino acids. Trimming cost V 4 bases and J 6 bases, with 14 bases left between them. Germline V gene sequence: CDR1 MGHRA, CDR2 YSYEKL.

This clonotype was detected ten times or more. The chain has TRBV4-1 and TRBJ2-6, with no clear D. Germline-derived CDR1 and CDR2 are MGHRA and YSYEKL. V gave up 3 bases and J gave up 0 bases, with 18 bases separating them. The CDR3 loop spans 19 amino acids. CDR3 nucleotide sequence: TGCGCCAGCAGCCATAGTCCCAAATCAGTTTCCTCTGGGGCCAACGTCCTGACTTTC. Protein sequence: CASSHSPKSVSSGANVLTF.

The chain uses TRBV12-3 or TRBV12-4 and TRBJ2-7, with 7 bases identical to TRBD1. V dropped 5 bases and J dropped 5; count of bases not matched to a gene: 15. The CDR3 is made up of 16 amino acids. The CDR3 sequence is CASSTRQGWAFHEQYF. DNA for the CDR3: TGTGCCAGCAGTACAAGACAGGGATGGGCTTTCCACGAGCAGTACTTC.

The chain has TRBV5-5 and TRBJ2-6; no clear D gene. This CDR3 has 16 residues. Trimming pared 0 bases from V and 0 bases from J, leaving 7 bases between. Germline CDR1 is SGHKS and CDR2 is YYEKEE (reference sequence). CDR3 residues: CASSLVLSSGANVLTF. The CDR3 coding sequence is TGTGCCAGCAGCTTGGTGCTCAGCTCTGGGGCCAACGTCCTGACTTTC.

This chain links TRBV21-1 with TRBJ2-7. TRBV21-1 has pseudogene status. The CDR3 consists of 13 residues. For the CDR3, the DNA is TGTGCCAGCACCTGCCACCGCTCCTACGAGCAGTACTTC. The encoded protein is CASTCHRSYEQYF.